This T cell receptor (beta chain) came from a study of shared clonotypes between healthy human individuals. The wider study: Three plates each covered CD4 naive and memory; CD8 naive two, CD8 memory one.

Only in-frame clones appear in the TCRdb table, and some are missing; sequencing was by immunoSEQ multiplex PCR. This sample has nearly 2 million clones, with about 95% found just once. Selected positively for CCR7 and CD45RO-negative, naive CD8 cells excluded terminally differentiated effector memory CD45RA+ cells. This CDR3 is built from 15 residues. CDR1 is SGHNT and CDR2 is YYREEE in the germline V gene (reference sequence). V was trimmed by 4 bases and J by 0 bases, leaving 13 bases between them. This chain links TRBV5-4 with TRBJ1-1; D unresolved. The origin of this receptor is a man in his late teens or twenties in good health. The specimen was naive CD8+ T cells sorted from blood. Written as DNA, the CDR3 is TGTGCCAGCAGCGATACTTTTTGGATGAACACTGAAGCTTTCTTT. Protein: CASSDTFWMNTEAFF.